The 20 T cell receptor beta chains below come from one sample, sequenced in a study of blood T cells in healthy people across ages. PCR was performed a second time for about 6 to 11 cycles using a sample-barcoded 5' primer and a J-beta primer mix. MiXCR was run by TCRdb on the 5' RACE reads, yielding one entry per CDR3 protein. This sample has 2 million or so distinct CDR3 sequences, with about 49% found just once. Sample: blood. The receptors shown here come from a woman between 40 and 50 years old in good health.

The CDR3 DNA is TGTGCCAGCAGCCAGGACGCTCTCCGGGACACTGAAGCTTTCTTT. As protein: CASSQDALRDTEAFF. V is TRBV27 and J is TRBJ1-1; D gene uncertain. Trimming cost V 6 bases and J 3 bases, with 17 bases left between them. Germline CDR1 is MNHEY and CDR2 is SMNVEV (reference sequence). This CDR3 comprises 15 residues.

This clonotype was recorded a few times. This chain connects TRBV4-1 to TRBJ1-4; TRBD1 aligns across 9 bases. Germline V gene sequence: CDR1 MGHRA, CDR2 YSYEKL. This CDR3 contains 18 residues. V was clipped by 0 bases and J by 2 bases; unmatched bases: 7. The CDR3 loop is CASSQDLGQGSTNEKLFF. CDR3 coding DNA: TGCGCCAGCAGCCAAGATCTGGGACAGGGAAGCACTAATGAAAAACTGTTTTTT.

The chain has TRBV2 and TRBJ2-5; TRBD1 matches 10 bases. Unmatched junction bases numbered 12, after V lost 6 bases and J lost 5 bases. CDR1 SNHLY and CDR2 FYNNEI come from the germline V gene. This CDR3 is built from 16 residues. This CDR3 is CASSPSGQGWRETQYF. The CDR3 DNA reads as TGTGCCAGCAGCCCCTCGGGACAGGGGTGGAGGGAGACCCAGTACTTC.

The DNA for the CDR3 is TGCGCCAGCAGCCCGGTTGGGGGGGCGAGGGATTATGGCTACACCTTC. This gives the protein CASSPVGGARDYGYTF. The genes are TRBV5-1 and TRBJ1-2; a possible D gene is TRBD1 (6 bases). The CDR3 is 16 residues long. V dropped 4 bases and J dropped 5 bases, with 21 bases sitting between them. CDR1 SGHRS and CDR2 YFSETQ come from the germline V gene.

The chain uses TRBV12-3 or TRBV12-4 and TRBJ1-5; D unresolved. The V end lost 2 bases, the J end lost 4 bases, and 12 bases lay between the germline ends. The CDR3 consists of 15 residues. The CDR3 protein is CASSLSGLGNQPQHF. The CDR3 nucleotides are TGTGCCAGCAGTTTATCTGGGCTAGGGAATCAGCCCCAGCATTTT.

The chain has TRBV7-9 and TRBJ2-1, with a weak D call TRBD1 (5 bases). There are 12 residues in the CDR3. The germline V gene encodes CDR1 SEHNR and CDR2 FQNEAQ (reference sequence). V lost 5 bases to trimming and J lost 7 bases, with 9 bases between them. CDR3 in DNA: TGTGCCAGCAGCAAGGGGAATAATGAGCAGTTCTTC. Translated, it gives CASSKGNNEQFF.

This sequence joins TRBV2 and TRBJ2-1, with D perhaps matching TRBD1 (5 bases). Germline CDR1 is SNHLY and CDR2 is FYNNEI. The V end lost 11 bases, the J end lost 7 bases, and 18 bases lay between the germline ends. The CDR3 sequence is 13 residues long. The DNA for the CDR3 is TGTGCCGGAAAGGGCCTCCCAGGGAATGAGCAGTTCTTC. Protein: CAGKGLPGNEQFF.

The rearrangement joins TRBV20-1 to TRBJ1-2; 7 bases fit TRBD1. V lost 0 bases and J lost 6; bases outside the gene matches: 7. The CDR3 consists of 14 residues. Germline CDR1 is DFQATT and CDR2 is SNEGSKA (reference sequence). The CDR3 coding sequence is TGCAGTGCTAGAGATTACAGGGGCGGACATGGCTACACCTTC. Protein sequence: CSARDYRGGHGYTF.

The chain links TRBV28 to TRBJ2-3, with TRBD1 matching over 9 bases. Trimming removed 3 bases from V and 2 bases from J; junction bases left unmatched: 6. Germline CDR1 and CDR2: MDHEN and SYDVKM. The CDR3 contains 16 residues. The CDR3 protein is CASSLLQGAITDTQYF. Written as DNA, the CDR3 is TGTGCCAGCAGTTTGCTACAGGGGGCCATCACAGATACGCAGTATTTT.

The chain combines TRBV7-2 with TRBJ2-7, with no clear D. The CDR3 is 13 amino acids. Germline V gives CDR1 SGHTA, CDR2 FQGNSA. Trimming removed 4 bases from V and 2 bases from J, with 9 bases in between. CDR3 amino acids: CASSSTSAYEQYF. CDR3 DNA sequence: TGTGCCAGCAGCTCGACGTCCGCCTACGAGCAGTACTTC.

The CDR3 sequence: CSAREQGRSYNEQYF. In nucleotides, the CDR3 is TGCAGTGCTAGAGAACAGGGACGGTCCTACAATGAGCAGTACTTC. V is TRBV20-1 and J is TRBJ2-1; D perhaps matches TRBD1 (6 bases). TRBJ2-7 matches the DNA end more closely, so the J call is doubtful. The CDR3 spans 15 residues. The germline V gene has CDR1 DFQATT and CDR2 SNEGSKA (reference sequence).

This clonotype has a handful of counts. The chain uses TRBV4-3 and TRBJ1-2; possibly TRBD1 for D (6 bases). The CDR3 is made up of 15 amino acids. Germline V gives CDR1 LGHNA, CDR2 YSLEER. V was shortened by 4 bases and J by 6 bases, with 18 bases between the two germline ends. The CDR3 sequence is CASSPKSQGRDGYTF. The DNA of the CDR3 is TGCGCCAGCAGCCCGAAATCACAGGGAAGGGATGGCTACACCTTC.

The V gene is TRBV14, the J gene TRBJ2-1; 9 nucleotides line up with TRBD2. The J call may be in error: the DNA end matches TRBJ2-7 better. Germline assignment: CDR1 SGHDN and CDR2 FVKESK. The CDR3 spans 17 residues. CDR3 protein: CASSQRASGASYNEQYF. The CDR3 coding sequence is TGTGCCAGCAGCCAAAGGGCTAGCGGGGCTTCCTACAATGAGCAGTACTTC.

V and J are TRBV6-2 or TRBV6-3 and TRBJ2-5; 8 bases line up with TRBD1. CDR1 is MNHEY and CDR2 is SVGEGT in the germline V gene. J gave up 5 bases and V 4 bases, and 6 bases lay outside the gene matches. This CDR3 spans 14 amino acids. CDR3 region: CASSCAGGAETQYF. The CDR3 DNA follows: TGTGCCAGCAGTTGCGCAGGGGGCGCGGAGACCCAGTACTTC.

The rearrangement joins TRBV7-2 to TRBJ2-1, with 8 bases fitting TRBD2. Germline CDR1 reads SGHTA; CDR2 reads FQGNSA. J gave up 4 bases and V 0 bases, and 8 bases lay outside the gene matches. This CDR3 comprises 17 residues. The CDR3 region is CASSLAHSGEIYNEQFF. In DNA, the CDR3 is TGTGCCAGCAGCTTAGCCCATAGCGGGGAGATATACAATGAGCAGTTCTTC.

V gene TRBV15 combines with J gene TRBJ1-1, with 8 nucleotides matching TRBD1. V dropped 3 bases and J dropped 8; count of bases not matched to a gene: 11. This CDR3 has 15 amino acids. Per germline, CDR1 LNHNV and CDR2 YYDKDF (reference sequence). The CDR3 DNA sequence: TGTGCCACCAGCAGCCCCGAGACAGGGGTCATCGAAGCTTTCTTT. It encodes CATSSPETGVIEAFF. Supplemented by reference TRBV15 and TRBJ1-1, the full variable domain reads DAMVIQNPRYQVTQFGKPVTLSCSQTLNHNVMYWYQQKSSQAPKLLFHYYDKDFNNEADTPDNFQSRRPNTSFCFLDIRSPGLGDTAMYLCATSSPETGVIEAFFGQGTRLTVV.

This chain links TRBV5-5 with TRBJ2-3; tentatively, D is TRBD1 or TRBD2 (5 bases each). V was shortened by 4 bases and J by 6 bases, with 18 bases between the two germline ends. The CDR3 loop spans 15 amino acids. Germline CDR1 SGHKS, CDR2 YYEKEE (reference sequence). As DNA, the CDR3 is TGTGCCAGCAGCCGCGACACATTTGGGGGTGATACGCAGTATTTT. Protein: CASSRDTFGGDTQYF.

The J gene is TRBJ2-1, the V gene TRBV28, with TRBD2 matching 9 bases. Germline V CDR1 and CDR2: MDHEN, SYDVKM. V shed 4 bases, J shed 7 bases, and the junction held 11 bases outside the gene matches. This CDR3 region has 16 residues. CDR3 bases: TGTGCCAGCAGTTCCCCTGTGGCGGGGGGGCCTAATGAGCAGTTCTTC. This gives the protein CASSSPVAGGPNEQFF.

The chain couples TRBV27 to TRBJ2-1, with 9 bases lining up with TRBD1. The CDR3 length is 16 residues. Trimming removed 5 bases from V and 3 bases from J; junction bases left unmatched: 8. CDR1 is MNHEY and CDR2 is SMNVEV in the germline V gene (reference sequence). CDR3 in DNA: TGTGCCAGCAGTCCCAACCGGGACAGGGACTACAATGAGCAGTTCTTC. Translation gives CASSPNRDRDYNEQFF.

This clonotype was picked up a small number of times. The chain has TRBV6-2 or TRBV6-3 and TRBJ2-6; D assignment may be TRBD1 or TRBD2 (5 bases each). Deletions cut 0 bases from V and 4 bases from J, with 16 bases between. The V gene's germline CDR1 is MNHEY and CDR2 SVGEGT. The CDR3 has 18 amino acids. CDR3 protein: CASSYSLGDRRGANVLTF. The CDR3 region has the DNA TGTGCCAGCAGTTACTCACTGGGGGACCGGCGAGGGGCCAACGTCCTGACTTTC.